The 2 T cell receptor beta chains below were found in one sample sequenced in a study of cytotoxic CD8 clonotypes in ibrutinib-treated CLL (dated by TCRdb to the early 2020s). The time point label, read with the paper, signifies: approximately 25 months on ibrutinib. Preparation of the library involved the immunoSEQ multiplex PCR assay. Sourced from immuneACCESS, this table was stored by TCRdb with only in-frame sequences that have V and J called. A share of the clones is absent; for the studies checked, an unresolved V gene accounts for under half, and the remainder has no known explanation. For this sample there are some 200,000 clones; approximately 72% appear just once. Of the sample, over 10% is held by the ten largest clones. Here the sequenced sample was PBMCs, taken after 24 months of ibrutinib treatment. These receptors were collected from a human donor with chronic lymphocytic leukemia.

The CDR3 nucleotides read TGTGCCAGCAGTGGCGGCAGCGGGAGGGCTGTAGATACGCAGTATTTT. Protein sequence: CASSGGSGRAVDTQYF. This sequence joins TRBV25-1 and TRBJ2-3; 10 nucleotides match TRBD2. Germline trimming cut 4 bases from V and 5 bases from J; bases unmatched to any gene: 9. The CDR3 covers 16 residues. Germline-derived CDR1 and CDR2 are MGHDK and SYGVNS.

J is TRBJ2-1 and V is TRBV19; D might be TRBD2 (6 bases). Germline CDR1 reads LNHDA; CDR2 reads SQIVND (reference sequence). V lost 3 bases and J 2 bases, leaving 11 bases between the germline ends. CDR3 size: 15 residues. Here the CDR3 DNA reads TGTGCCAGTAGTATTGGGGGGAGTACCTACAATGAGCAGTTCTTC. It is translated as CASSIGGSTYNEQFF.